The clone carrying this T cell receptor (beta chain) was found a few times. This sample is part of a study of blood T cell repertoires in COVID-19. Per the germline V gene, CDR1 is SGDLS and CDR2 is YYNGEE. The CDR3 covers 15 residues. V was clipped by 1 base and J by 7 bases, with 17 bases between them. Assay: immunoSEQ multiplex PCR; the TCRdb copy retains only in-frame clones and omits some. The sample comprises about 250,000 clones, about 73% of which are singletons, and about 3.5% rests with the top ten. The sequence came from an elderly woman with acute or convalescent COVID-19. The chain carries TRBV9 and TRBJ1-2, with D possibly matching TRBD1 (6 bases). The sample was peripheral blood. The CDR3 is CASSVIQGHPSGYTF. The DNA for the CDR3 is TGTGCCAGCAGCGTAATACAGGGCCATCCTAGTGGCTACACCTTC.